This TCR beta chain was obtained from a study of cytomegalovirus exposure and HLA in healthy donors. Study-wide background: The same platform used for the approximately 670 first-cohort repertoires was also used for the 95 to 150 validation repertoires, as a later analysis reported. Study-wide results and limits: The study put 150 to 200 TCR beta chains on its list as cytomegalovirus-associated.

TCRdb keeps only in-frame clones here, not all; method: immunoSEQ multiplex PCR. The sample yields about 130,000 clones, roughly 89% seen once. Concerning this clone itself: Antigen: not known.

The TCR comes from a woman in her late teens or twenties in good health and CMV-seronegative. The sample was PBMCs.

In nucleotides, the CDR3 is TGTGCCAGCAGACCAGGACTAGCGGGCACTCGGATCTACGAGCAGTACTTC. This gives the protein CASRPGLAGTRIYEQYF. The chain joins TRBV2 to TRBJ2-7; 11 bases match TRBD2. CDR1 and CDR2 (germline): SNHLY, FYNNEI. This CDR3 comprises 17 residues. The V segment lost 6 bases and the J segment 3 bases; nucleotides outside the gene matches: 13.